Below, one TCR beta chain is given with its context. Its antigen is not identified. The data stem from a study of response to subunit inactivated influenza vaccine. Whole-study results and caveats: New T cells are recruited in small numbers by each seasonal influenza vaccination, according to the authors' suggestion.

TCRdb used MiXCR to reprocess the RT-PCR reads, holding one entry per CDR3 protein. The repertoire consists of hundreds of thousands of distinct CDR3 sequences, with 10% to 11% occurring once and the leading ten covering less than 15%. The length of the CDR3 is 14 residues. Per the germline V gene, CDR1 is DFQATT and CDR2 is SNEGSKA (reference sequence). With 3 bases clipped from V and 3 bases from J, the junction kept 3 bases outside the gene matches. The specimen comprised PBMCs from blood, sampled about 6 weeks after vaccination. This rearrangement joins TRBV20-1 to TRBJ1-5; 9 nucleotides align to TRBD1. The sequence came from a man in his fifties who received an inactivated influenza vaccine. CDR3 sequence: CSARTGGNNQPQHF. CDR3 bases: TGCAGTGCTAGGACAGGGGGAAACAATCAGCCCCAGCATTTT.